This T cell receptor (beta chain) is drawn from a study of cytomegalovirus exposure and HLA in healthy donors. Healthy bone marrow donors made up the cohort. PCR employed 60 Vbeta and 13 Jbeta primers. Sequencing used immunoSEQ multiplex PCR; TCRdb keeps in-frame clones, though not all of them. The profile covers 150,000 to 200,000 clones, with approximately 80% appearing a single time and over 3% taken by the ten largest. This clone occurred a few times. The sequenced sample consisted of PBMCs. The origin of this receptor is a woman aged 45-65 years in good health and CMV-seropositive.

The CDR3 spells CASSFSGGAVKAQYF. CDR3 DNA sequence: TGTGCCAGCAGCTTCTCGGGGGGGGCGGTAAAGGCCCAGTACTTC. The V call is TRBV7-2, the J call TRBJ2-5; TRBD2 matches at 8 bases. CDR3 length: 15 residues. Germline V gene data show CDR1 as SGHTA and CDR2 as FQGNSA. Trimming took 3 bases from V and 9 from J; bases not matched to a gene: 12.